The rows below give T cell receptor beta chains drawn from one sample of a study of T cells after yellow fever vaccination. TCRdb re-called the 5' RACE reads with MiXCR, one entry per CDR3 protein. The sample holds about 340,000 distinct CDR3 sequences, more than 8.5% seen once. Sequencing used PBMCs, obtained on the day of the first yellow fever vaccination. These receptors all stem from a man aged 18 to 30 who received the YFV17D yellow fever vaccine. Each CDR3 is given with its conserved first and last residue. The order of the fields is V gene, J gene, CDR3 protein.

v_gene: TRBV2
j_gene: TRBJ1-6
CDR3aa: CASMAANSPLHF

v_gene: TRBV11-2
j_gene: TRBJ2-1
CDR3aa: CASSLTGSTEQFF

v_gene: TRBV11-2
j_gene: TRBJ1-1
CDR3aa: CASSLFFRDTDTEAFF

v_gene: TRBV6-1
j_gene: TRBJ2-2
CDR3aa: CASSQGQGGTGELFF

v_gene: TRBV6-2/TRBV6-3
j_gene: TRBJ2-6
CDR3aa: CASSRQVSSGANVLTF

v_gene: TRBV19
j_gene: TRBJ1-1
CDR3aa: CASSISSGTEAFF

v_gene: TRBV7-2
j_gene: TRBJ2-6
CDR3aa: CASSLRGPASGANVLTF

v_gene: TRBV9
j_gene: TRBJ2-3
CDR3aa: CASSVGSRRGTQYF

v_gene: TRBV30
j_gene: TRBJ1-6
CDR3aa: CAWSPPGLWGSPLHF

v_gene: TRBV7-9
j_gene: TRBJ2-5
CDR3aa: CTSSLGYSETQYF

v_gene: TRBV7-2
j_gene: TRBJ2-3
CDR3aa: CASSFLLVASDTQYF

v_gene: TRBV5-6
j_gene: TRBJ2-3
CDR3aa: CASPRASGGTDTQYF

v_gene: TRBV7-2
j_gene: TRBJ1-2
CDR3aa: CASSTMPDYGYTF